This record looks at one T cell receptor (beta chain) sequence and its context. Antigen: not known. These data originate in a study of CXCR3-negative and CXCR3-positive naive CD8 T cells. Study outcomes and limitations: The study found comparably high diversity in both naive subsets and much lower diversity in memory CD8+ cells. The level of CXCR3 expression partially decreased after cryopreservation; the majority of assays used fresh PBMCs. CXCR3-expressing naive cells carried TRB CDR3s more hydrophobic than those of CXCR3-negative naive cells. Similar TRBV-TRBJ gene usage was seen in naive CXCR3-negative and CXCR3-positive cells, but not in memory cells.

Definition of naive CD8+ T cells rested on a CD45RO-CCR7+CD27+CD95- profile. Libraries were UMI-labeled 5' RACE TRB cDNA. TCRdb reprocessed the 5' RACE reads, with one entry per CDR3 protein and no DNA. The sample data list 110,000 or so distinct CDR3 sequences. The CDR3 has 11 amino acids. CDR1 is SQVTM and CDR2 is ANQGSEA in the germline V gene. Material for sequencing was naive CXCR3+ CD8+ T cells from blood. Indicated subset: CD45RO-CCR7+CD27+CD95- naive CD8+ T cells expressing CXCR3 (TNR3+). This TCR was recovered from a human donor in good health. Some clones in this sample may be carry-over from other donors' samples. The V call is TRBV29-1, the J call TRBJ2-1; the TCRdb call, TRBD1, lacks DNA for checking. CDR3 sequence: CSVESRGEQFF.